This T cell receptor beta chain appears in the sequencing data of a study of blood T cells in healthy people across ages. Study-wide points: Relative to aged donors, long-lived donors carried more naive CD4+ cells and displayed higher diversity.

V dropped 1 base and J dropped 4 bases, with 11 bases sitting between them. The CDR3 has 14 residues. CDR1 and CDR2 (germline): SGHTA, FQGNSA. Turning to this clonotype: Its cognate antigen is unknown.

For the second PCR, which ran for roughly 6 to 12 cycles, a sample-barcoded 5' primer and a J-beta primer mix were used. The template-switch adaptor was a 5' adaptor with 12 random nucleotides. It tagged each cDNA molecule. TCRdb re-analysed the 5' RACE reads in MiXCR, keeping a single row per CDR3 protein. Among around 600,000 distinct CDR3 sequences listed, about 45% were seen once. The extraction recovered at least 5.5 micrograms of total RNA per sample. The gene calls are TRBV7-2 and TRBJ2-7, with D possibly being TRBD1 or TRBD2 (5 bases each). Input material: blood. This clonotype was sampled from an older man in good health. The CDR3 is CASSLDGTAYEQYF. The CDR3 region has the DNA TGTGCCAGCAGCTTAGACGGGACGGCTTACGAGCAGTACTTC.